The 26 T cell receptor beta chains presented below share a single source sample, sequenced in a study of Graves' ophthalmopathy and Graves' hyperthyroidism. Amplification targeted the TCR beta CDR3 regions, with RNA transcripts as the source material. First-round RT-PCR relied on HTBI primers, and a second-round multiplex PCR came next. A single record per CDR3 protein comes from TCRdb applying MiXCR to the multiplex PCR reads. The table shows 200,000 to 300,000 distinct CDR3 sequences, with 45% occurring only once. The sequencing sample was made of peripheral blood. Receptors originate from an adult man with Graves' ophthalmopathy.

The chain has TRBV15 and TRBJ1-1; D unresolved. Trimming removed 4 bases from V and 3 bases from J, with 18 bases in between. The CDR3 is 16 residues long. The V gene's germline CDR1 is LNHNV and CDR2 YYDKDF (reference sequence). The DNA for the CDR3 is TGTGCCACCAGCACCCCCCGACGGGAGGCGGACACTGAAGCTTTCTTT. Amino acids: CATSTPRREADTEAFF.

The rearrangement joins TRBV3-1 to TRBJ1-2; 7 bases match TRBD1. V lost 4 bases and J lost 8; bases outside the gene matches: 10. Per the germline V gene, CDR1 is LGHDT and CDR2 is YNNKEL (reference sequence). The CDR3 runs to 14 residues. CDR3 residues: CASSLDRRTGGYTF. CDR3 coding DNA: TGTGCCAGCAGCCTGGACAGGAGGACGGGCGGCTACACCTTC.

The chain employs TRBV2 and TRBJ2-5; 7 nucleotides match TRBD2. CDR3 length equals 16 residues. Losses at the gene ends were 6 bases for V and 5 bases for J; bases not matched to a gene: 15. The germline V gene has CDR1 SNHLY and CDR2 FYNNEI. CDR3 protein: CASSLRLAPSRETQYF. CDR3 in DNA: TGTGCCAGCAGCCTAAGACTAGCCCCGAGTCGGGAGACCCAGTACTTC.

This rearrangement joins TRBV29-1 to TRBJ2-2; 9 positions match TRBD1. The CDR3 runs to 13 residues. Trimming cost V 5 bases and J 3 bases; bases outside gene matches: 1. The germline V gene encodes CDR1 SQVTM and CDR2 ANQGSEA. CDR3 nucleotides: TGCAGCGTTAGGACAGGGGACACCGGGGAGCTGTTTTTT. It translates to CSVRTGDTGELFF.

The CDR3, as DNA: TGTGCCAGCAGCCAAGAATACCAATATAATTCACCCCTCCACTTT. Protein: CASSQEYQYNSPLHF. This chain links TRBV4-2 with TRBJ1-6; D gene uncertain. The CDR3 consists of 15 residues. CDR1 and CDR2 from the germline V gene are LGHNA and YNFKEQ. Trimming stripped 0 bases from V and 4 bases from J, with 7 bases between.

The rearrangement links TRBV14 to TRBJ1-4, with D uncertain. The CDR3 runs to 16 residues. Germline CDR1 and CDR2: SGHDN and FVKESK. Trimming removed 3 bases at V and 4 bases at J, with 15 bases between. The CDR3 nucleotides are TGTGCCAGCAGCCAGCTCGGACGGATTATTAATGAAAAACTGTTTTTT. Amino acid sequence: CASSQLGRIINEKLFF.

The V and J genes are TRBV7-6 and TRBJ2-7; perhaps TRBD1 as D (6 bases). CDR3 size: 15 residues. CDR1 and CDR2 (germline): SGHVS, FNYEAQ. Trimming cost V 2 bases and J 2 bases, with 13 bases left between them. The CDR3 bases are TGTGCCAGCAGCTTAACAGGGACGGGACCCTACGAGCAGTACTTC. Translating gives CASSLTGTGPYEQYF.

This clonotype was seen more than once but under ten times. The rearrangement uses TRBV27 and TRBJ1-4, with D possibly matching TRBD1 (5 bases). With 3 bases removed from V and 8 bases from J, the gap between germline ends came to 13 bases. CDR1 and CDR2 (germline): MNHEY, SMNVEV (reference sequence). This CDR3 has 14 residues. CDR3 in amino acids: CASSLSREGEKLFF. As DNA, the CDR3 is TGTGCCAGCAGTTTGTCCAGGGAAGGCGAAAAACTGTTTTTT.

V usage is TRBV24-1 and J usage is TRBJ2-5; D might be TRBD1 (7 bases). Germline CDR1 is KGHDR and CDR2 is SFDVKD. Deletions cut 1 base from V and 5 bases from J, with 16 bases between. This CDR3 region has 16 residues. CDR3 sequence: CATSDFARSGGETQYF. CDR3 nucleotide sequence: TGTGCCACCAGTGATTTTGCTCGCTCAGGGGGGGAGACCCAGTACTTC.

This clonotype came up once. This chain connects TRBV4-1 to TRBJ2-5; D remains ambiguous. The germline V gene has CDR1 MGHRA and CDR2 YSYEKL. The CDR3 length is 16 residues. Trimming took off 0 bases at V and 2 bases at J, with 13 bases between the two ends. CDR3 nucleotides: TGCGCCAGCAGCCAAGAGGTCGAAGACGGACAAGAGACCCAGTACTTC. This gives the protein CASSQEVEDGQETQYF.

The chain links TRBV7-2 to TRBJ1-1; D not certain. This CDR3 is built from 13 residues. Looked up from germline, CDR1 is SGHTA and CDR2 is FQGNSA. Trimming cost V 2 bases and J 2 bases, with 6 bases left between them. CDR3 region: CASSLMRNTEAFF. The CDR3, as DNA: TGTGCCAGCAGCTTAATGCGTAACACTGAAGCTTTCTTT.

The chain carries TRBV20-1 and TRBJ1-6; 12 nucleotides agree with TRBD1. CDR1 and CDR2 (germline): DFQATT, SNEGSKA (reference sequence). The CDR3 totals 16 residues. V trimming: 5 bases; J trimming: 10 bases; junction bases outside the gene matches: 12. The chain's CDR3 is CSAPGTGGLERSPLHF. For the CDR3, the DNA is TGCAGTGCTCCGGGGACAGGGGGCCTCGAAAGATCACCCCTCCACTTT.

Comments on this clonotype: This may come from a read error, since a much larger clone is one base off. This rearrangement joins TRBV10-3 to TRBJ1-2; TRBD1 is a possible D gene (5 bases). Germline CDR1 and CDR2: ENHRY and SYGVKD. This CDR3 is built from 13 residues. V was shortened by 2 bases and J by 2 bases, with 6 bases between the two germline ends. The CDR3 reads CAISEAGNYGYTF. The CDR3, as DNA: TGTGCCATCAGTGAGGCAGGGAACTATGGCTACACCTTC.

This chain links TRBV19 with TRBJ1-4; D is ambiguous. V lost 7 bases and J lost 8, with 14 bases in between. This CDR3 contains 13 residues. CDR1 and CDR2 from the germline V gene are LNHDA and SQIVND (reference sequence). CDR3 bases: TGTGCCAGTAAGAGGGAAGAAGGGGAAAAACTGTTTTTT. The encoded protein is CASKREEGEKLFF.

The gene calls are TRBV24-1 and TRBJ2-7; 11 nucleotides line up with TRBD1. The CDR3 is 18 residues long. CDR1 is KGHDR and CDR2 is SFDVKD in the germline V gene. V gave up 3 bases and J gave up 7 bases; unmatched junction bases: 16. Here the CDR3 DNA reads TGTGCCACCAGTGATGCGGGCCCGGGACAGGGGGTTGTGAATGAGCAGTACTTC. It translates to CATSDAGPGQGVVNEQYF.

This clonotype has at least ten counts. The chain joins TRBV10-3 to TRBJ1-2; possible D gene TRBD1, 6 bases. CDR1 is ENHRY, CDR2 SYGVKD, per germline. The V end lost 8 bases, the J end lost 4 bases, and 20 bases lay between the germline ends. This CDR3 has 15 amino acids. DNA of the CDR3: TGTGCCATCGCGAGGTCGGGGGCCCTAGGCTATGGCTACACCTTC. The encoded protein is CAIARSGALGYGYTF.

The CDR3 here is CASSAGTSNEQYF. The CDR3 nucleotides read TGTGCCAGCAGCGCAGGGACTAGCAATGAGCAGTACTTC. V usage is TRBV7-2 and J usage is TRBJ2-7; the match to TRBD2 covers 9 bases. This CDR3 spans 13 amino acids. Trimming took 5 bases from V and 7 from J; bases not matched to a gene: 6. The germline V gene encodes CDR1 SGHTA and CDR2 FQGNSA.

This clonotype was detected ten times or more. This chain uses TRBV10-3 with TRBJ1-3; D is uncertain. CDR3 length: 15 amino acids. Trimming shortened V by 2 bases and J by 2 bases, and 10 bases separated the two germline ends. Looked up from germline, CDR1 is ENHRY and CDR2 is SYGVKD. CDR3 DNA: TGTGCCATCAGTGAGGTGGCAGATCCTGGAAACACCATATATTTT. Amino acids: CAISEVADPGNTIYF.

V usage is TRBV9 and J usage is TRBJ2-6; TRBD2 agrees at 8 bases. The length of the CDR3 is 15 residues. After removal of 6 bases from V and 1 base from J, the junction contained 3 bases not matched to a gene. CDR1 and CDR2 (germline): SGDLS, YYNGEE. The CDR3 loop is CASTGGFSGANVLTF. CDR3 DNA sequence: TGTGCCAGCACGGGGGGGTTTTCTGGGGCCAACGTCCTGACTTTC.

The chain uses TRBV29-1 and TRBJ1-2; 8 bases are shared with TRBD1. CDR1 is SQVTM, CDR2 ANQGSEA, per germline. J lost 4 bases, V lost 8 bases, and 3 bases had no gene match. The CDR3 has 11 residues. CDR3 nucleotides: TGCAGCTATGGACAGGGCTATGGCTACACCTTC. As protein: CSYGQGYGYTF.

About this clonotype itself: The junction shows a germline mismatch at one end, possibly a read error. This rearrangement joins TRBV24-1 to TRBJ2-7; weak D call: TRBD1 (7 bases). This CDR3 has 14 amino acids. Germline CDR1 is KGHDR and CDR2 is SFDVKD. CDR3 nucleotide sequence: TGTGCCAGCAGTACGACAGGGAGGTCCTACGAGCAGTACTTC. It translates to CASSTTGRSYEQYF.

A few counts support this clonotype. The chain uses TRBV24-1 and TRBJ2-7, with unresolved D. The CDR3 sequence is 16 residues long. Germline CDR1 is KGHDR and CDR2 is SFDVKD. Trimming left V 3 bases short and J 3 bases short, with 17 bases between. As DNA, the CDR3 is TGTGCCACCAGTGATCCCTCTGCCGGGTCCCGCTACGAGCAGTACTTC. Translating gives CATSDPSAGSRYEQYF.

This clonotype was counted only a few times. The genes are TRBV6-4 and TRBJ1-1; 7 bases align to TRBD1. Germline trimming cut 6 bases from V and 4 bases from J; bases unmatched to any gene: 5. The length of the CDR3 is 13 residues. The germline CDR1 and CDR2 sequences are MRHNA and SNTAGT. The chain's CDR3 is CASSYHRGTEAFF. In DNA form, the CDR3 reads TGTGCCAGCAGCTATCACAGGGGCACTGAAGCTTTCTTT.

The rearrangement uses TRBV20-1 and TRBJ1-6, with unresolved D. The CDR3 is made up of 15 amino acids. Germline V gene data show CDR1 as DFQATT and CDR2 as SNEGSKA (reference sequence). Trimming stripped 5 bases from V and 5 bases from J, with 16 bases between. The CDR3 reads CSAFRDGRNNSPLHF. CDR3 in DNA: TGCAGTGCTTTTCGAGACGGAAGAAATAATTCACCCCTCCACTTT.

This clonotype was recorded once. This chain connects TRBV24-1 to TRBJ2-5; D call uncertain. The CDR3 runs to 13 residues. Trimming cost V 4 bases and J 2 bases, with 7 bases left between them. Per the germline V gene, CDR1 is KGHDR and CDR2 is SFDVKD. The DNA of the CDR3 is TGTGCCACCAGTGACTACTATCAAGAGACCCAGTACTTC. It is translated as CATSDYYQETQYF.

The genes are TRBV7-3 and TRBJ1-5; unclear D gene. In germline, CDR1 is SGHTA, CDR2 FQGTGA. Trimming left V 6 bases short and J 6 bases short, with 18 bases between. The CDR3 totals 15 residues. CDR3 DNA sequence: TGTGCCAGCAGGAGTTTCCCGGAGTCCGGTCAGCCCCAGCATTTT. Protein: CASRSFPESGQPQHF.